The 17 T cell receptor beta chains given below trace back to one sample, sequenced in a study of blood T cell repertoires in COVID-19. Libraries were prepared by immunoSEQ multiplex PCR; TCRdb keeps only in-frame clonotypes and omits some of them. This sample has 55,000 to 80,000 clones, with 83% found just once. Specimen: peripheral blood. The receptors derive from a middle-aged man with active COVID-19.

V and J are TRBV19 and TRBJ2-7; tentatively, D is TRBD1 (6 bases). V shed 7 bases and J shed 1 base, with 20 bases lying between them. CDR1 and CDR2 from the germline V gene are LNHDA and SQIVND (reference sequence). The CDR3 is 16 amino acids. The CDR3 coding sequence is TGTGCCAGTACTCCAGCAAGGGGCCAGGGGTCCTACGAGCAGTACTTC. Protein sequence: CASTPARGQGSYEQYF. The full variable domain, completed using reference TRBV19 and TRBJ2-7, is DGGITQSPKYLFRKEGQNVTLSCEQNLNHDAMYWYRQDPGQGLRLIYYSQIVNDFQKGDIAEGYSVSREKKESFPLTVTSAQKNPTAFYLCASTPARGQGSYEQYFGPGTRLTVT.

The chain couples TRBV30 to TRBJ2-5, with a tentative D call TRBD1 (5 bases). The CDR3 consists of 14 residues. Trimming stripped 4 bases from V and 0 bases from J, with 12 bases between. The germline CDR1 and CDR2 sequences are GTSNPN and SVGIG (reference sequence). CDR3 in amino acids: CAWKRREYQETQYF. The CDR3 DNA follows: TGTGCCTGGAAGCGCAGGGAATACCAAGAGACCCAGTACTTC.

A note on this clone: The junction departs from the called germline gene at one end, perhaps through a read error. V gene TRBV7-7 combines with J gene TRBJ2-3; 7 nucleotides match TRBD2. The CDR3 is 15 residues long. In germline, CDR1 is SSHAT, CDR2 FNYEAQ (reference sequence). The CDR3 protein is CASSLTSVGGDTQYF. Here the CDR3 DNA reads TGTGCTAGCAGCCTAACTAGCGTCGGGGGAGATACGCAGTATTTT. The variable domain in full, completed from reference TRBV7-7 and TRBJ2-3, reads GAGVSQSPRYKVTKRGQDVTLRCDPISSHATLYWYQQALGQGPEFLTYFNYEAQPDKSGLPSDRFSAERPEGSISTLTIQRTEQRDSAMYRCASSLTSVGGDTQYFGPGTRLTVL.

V gene TRBV27 combines with J gene TRBJ1-1, with 8 bases aligning to TRBD1. The V segment lost 3 bases and the J segment 4 bases; nucleotides outside the gene matches: 1. The CDR3 sequence is 13 residues long. Germline CDR1 is MNHEY and CDR2 is SMNVEV (reference sequence). For the CDR3, the DNA is TGTGCCAGCAGTTTCAGGGGGCCCACTGAAGCTTTCTTT. This codes for CASSFRGPTEAFF.

A word on this clone: Other DNA sequences from this sample encode an identical CDR3 as well. This sequence joins TRBV19 and TRBJ1-3, with 7 nucleotides matching TRBD1. Germline V lookup: CDR1 LNHDA, CDR2 SQIVND (reference sequence). V shed 4 bases and J 2 bases; nucleotides not matched to a gene: 5. The CDR3 runs 15 residues. CDR3 amino acids: CASSTPTGAGNTIYF. In DNA, the CDR3 is TGTGCCAGTAGTACGCCAACAGGGGCTGGAAACACCATATATTTT.

The chain has TRBV18 and TRBJ1-4; tentatively, D is TRBD1 (5 bases). The CDR3 is made up of 15 amino acids. Looked up from germline, CDR1 is KGHSH and CDR2 is LQKENI. V lost 6 bases to trimming and J lost 3 bases, with 14 bases between them. Here the CDR3 reads CASSFSQTANEKLFF. CDR3 sequence (DNA): TGTGCCAGCTCCTTTAGTCAGACAGCTAATGAAAAACTGTTTTTT.

This clone occurred a few times. This chain links TRBV19 with TRBJ2-3; 12 bases fit TRBD2. The CDR3 totals 13 residues. Trimming took 9 bases from V and 4 from J; bases not matched to a gene: 2. Germline V gives CDR1 LNHDA, CDR2 SQIVND (reference sequence). As DNA, the CDR3 is TGTGCCAGCCGACTAGCGGGAGCAGATACGCAGTATTTT. Translation gives CASRLAGADTQYF. Drawing the rest from reference TRBV19 and TRBJ2-3, the complete variable domain is DGGITQSPKYLFRKEGQNVTLSCEQNLNHDAMYWYRQDPGQGLRLIYYSQIVNDFQKGDIAEGYSVSREKKESFPLTVTSAQKNPTAFYLCASRLAGADTQYFGPGTRLTVL.

J is TRBJ1-2 and V is TRBV27, with D perhaps TRBD1 (6 bases). The CDR3 runs to 16 residues. The germline V gene encodes CDR1 MNHEY and CDR2 SMNVEV (reference sequence). Trimming took 2 bases from V and 8 from J, leaving 21 bases between them. The DNA of the CDR3 is TGTGCCAGCAGTTTAGTCCCTCCACAGGGCGCGGGCGGCTACACCTTC. It is translated as CASSLVPPQGAGGYTF.

The chain couples TRBV11-2 to TRBJ2-7, with TRBD2 matching over 13 bases. This CDR3 is built from 18 residues. CDR1 and CDR2 (germline): SGHAT, FQNNGV. J was trimmed by 2 bases and V by 5 bases; bases with no gene match: 12. The CDR3 coding sequence is TGTGCCAGCAGCCTCTCCCCCTTACTAGCGGGAGGGCCCTACGAGCAGTACTTC. This gives the protein CASSLSPLLAGGPYEQYF.

The chain couples TRBV14 to TRBJ2-1, with D perhaps matching TRBD1 (5 bases). From germline, CDR1 is SGHDN and CDR2 FVKESK. Trimming took 4 bases from V and 8 from J, leaving 9 bases between them. The CDR3 sequence is 12 residues long. The CDR3 here is CASSRAGYEQFF. CDR3 in DNA: TGTGCCAGCAGCCGCGCAGGGTATGAGCAGTTCTTC.

The J gene is TRBJ2-1, the V gene TRBV7-2; D is uncertain. Trimming took off 5 bases at V and 7 bases at J, with 9 bases between the two ends. Germline CDR1 and CDR2: SGHTA and FQGNSA. This CDR3 has 12 residues. The CDR3 sequence: CASSRSRNEQFF. The CDR3 DNA reads as TGTGCCAGCAGCCGTTCTCGGAATGAGCAGTTCTTC.

The table lists this clone with a few counts. The rearrangement joins TRBV10-1 to TRBJ1-1, with TRBD1 matching 10 bases. This CDR3 is 18 amino acids long. V trimming: 2 bases; J trimming: 1 base; junction bases outside the gene matches: 10. Germline V gives CDR1 WNHNN, CDR2 SYGVQD (reference sequence). CDR3 region: CASSERRVRQGANTEAFF. CDR3 sequence (DNA): TGCGCCAGCAGTGAGCGACGGGTTCGACAGGGGGCGAACACTGAAGCTTTCTTT.

The V and J genes are TRBV9 and TRBJ2-1; 7 bases are shared with TRBD1. V shed 4 bases, J shed 0 bases, and the junction held 7 bases outside the gene matches. CDR3 length: 16 amino acids. From germline, CDR1 is SGDLS and CDR2 YYNGEE. CDR3 bases: TGTGCCAGCAGCCCCCGACAGGGAAGCTCCTACAATGAGCAGTTCTTC. Protein: CASSPRQGSSYNEQFF.

The chain employs TRBV18 and TRBJ2-5; a weak D match, TRBD2 (6 bases). Germline loops: CDR1 KGHSH, CDR2 LQKENI. The V end lost 5 bases, the J end lost 5 bases, and 15 bases lay between the germline ends. The length of the CDR3 is 14 residues. The DNA of the CDR3 is TGTGCCAGCTCAAACCAGACCGGAGGGGAGACCCAGTACTTC. Its translation is CASSNQTGGETQYF.

The chain uses TRBV7-9 and TRBJ2-3; D is possibly TRBD1 (6 bases). The CDR3 loop spans 14 amino acids. The germline V gene encodes CDR1 SEHNR and CDR2 FQNEAQ (reference sequence). Trimming removed 4 bases from V and 3 bases from J, with 11 bases in between. This CDR3 is CASSSGQPTDTQYF. Written as DNA, the CDR3 is TGTGCCAGCAGCTCCGGACAGCCGACAGATACGCAGTATTTT.

The chain combines TRBV6-2 or TRBV6-3 with TRBJ2-1, with TRBD1 matching 7 bases. Trimming cost V 5 bases and J 0 bases; bases outside gene matches: 4. Germline assignment: CDR1 MNHEY and CDR2 SVGEGT. CDR3 length: 15 residues. CDR3 amino acids: CASSPRQGSYNEQFF. In DNA, the CDR3 is TGTGCCAGCAGTCCAAGACAGGGCTCCTACAATGAGCAGTTCTTC.

The chain joins TRBV10-3 to TRBJ2-7; the D gene is possibly TRBD1 (5 bases). From germline, CDR1 is ENHRY and CDR2 SYGVKD. The CDR3 covers 10 residues. Trimming removed 8 bases from V and 5 bases from J, with 7 bases in between. This CDR3 is CAIGADEQYF. The CDR3 nucleotides read TGTGCCATCGGGGCGGACGAGCAGTACTTC.